The entry that follows covers one T cell receptor beta chain sequence. The germline V and J ends were trimmed by 6 bases and 7 bases, with 12 bases remaining between them. The germline V gene has CDR1 MNHEY and CDR2 SMNVEV (reference sequence). There are 13 residues in the CDR3. Sequencing used immunoSEQ multiplex PCR; TCRdb keeps in-frame clones, though not all of them. Seen here are tens of thousands of clones, 70% to 85% observed once, and the top ten hold over 20%. These data belong to a study of T cell responses to AZD1222 COVID-19 vaccine. Study at large: Researchers grouped second doses given at about 4 or about 12 weeks into one pool.

The sequencing used peripheral blood, collected on day 0 of AZD1222 vaccination. This sequence was found in an adult in good health. The rearrangement links TRBV27 to TRBJ2-2; D unclear. The chain's CDR3 is CASRKNADGELFF. CDR3 nucleotides: TGTGCCAGCAGGAAGAATGCGGACGGGGAGCTGTTTTTT.